This TCR beta chain originates from a study of control samples from healthy donors and cancer patients. Germline lookup yields CDR1 GTSNPN and CDR2 SVGIG (reference sequence). CDR3 length: 16 residues. V lost 3 bases to trimming and J lost 4 bases, with 19 bases between them. The repertoire was sequenced with immunoSEQ multiplex PCR; TCRdb's copy has only in-frame clones and lacks some. The data show 65,000 to 100,000 clones, approximately 87% seen once. This sequence joins TRBV30 and TRBJ1-3; TRBD1 might be the D (5 bases). The sequence came from a man in his fifties or sixties in good health. Sequencing used blood. The CDR3 region has the DNA TGTGCCTGGAGCGAAAAGGGACGGGGATCGGGAAACACCATATATTTT. Translated: CAWSEKGRGSGNTIYF.